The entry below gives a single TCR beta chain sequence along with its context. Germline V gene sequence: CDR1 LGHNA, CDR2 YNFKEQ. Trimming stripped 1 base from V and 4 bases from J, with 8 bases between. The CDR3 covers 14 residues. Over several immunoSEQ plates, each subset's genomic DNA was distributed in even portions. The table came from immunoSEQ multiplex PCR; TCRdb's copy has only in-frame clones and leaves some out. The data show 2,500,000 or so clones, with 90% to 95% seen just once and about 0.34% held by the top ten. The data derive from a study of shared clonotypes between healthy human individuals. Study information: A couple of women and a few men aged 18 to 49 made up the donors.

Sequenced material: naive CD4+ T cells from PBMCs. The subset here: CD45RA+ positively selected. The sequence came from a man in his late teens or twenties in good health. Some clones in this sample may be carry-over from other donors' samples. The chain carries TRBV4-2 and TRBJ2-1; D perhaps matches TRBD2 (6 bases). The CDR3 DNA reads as TGTGCCAGCAGCCAAGGACTAGGTTACAATGAGCAGTTCTTC. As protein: CASSQGLGYNEQFF.